The source of this T cell receptor (beta chain) is a study of T cell responses to AZD1222 COVID-19 vaccine. Overall study context: Pooling covered second doses at about 4 or about 12 weeks. General observations from the study: Baseline seropositivity occurred in only a handful of AZD1222 recipients. Spike-specific TCR depth and breadth grew after two AZD1222 doses. Nearly half of spike-specific TCRs reportedly go after variant regions that carry no mutations.

On this clone: Its antigen is unidentified.

Method: immunoSEQ multiplex PCR; TCRdb's copy keeps in-frame clones and lacks some. Here the sample spans around 200,000 clones, almost 90% being singletons. The CDR3 totals 17 residues. The germline CDR1 and CDR2 sequences are SGHTA and FQGNSA. Trimming stripped 6 bases from V and 2 bases from J, with 21 bases between. J is TRBJ2-3 and V is TRBV7-2, with D perhaps being TRBD1 or TRBD2 (5 bases each). The clonotype was recovered from an adult in good health. Sequencing used peripheral blood, obtained on day 0 of AZD1222 vaccination. DNA for the CDR3: TGTGCCAGCAGTAATGCCCCGGGACCGTTAGTCACAGATACGCAGTATTTT. Translation: CASSNAPGPLVTDTQYF. The entire variable domain, with the rest obtained from reference TRBV7-2 and TRBJ2-3, is as follows: GAGVSQSPSNKVTEKGKDVELRCDPISGHTALYWYRQSLGQGLEFLIYFQGNSAPDKSGLPSDRFSAERTGGSVSTLTIQRTQQEDSAVYLCASSNAPGPLVTDTQYFGPGTRLTVL.